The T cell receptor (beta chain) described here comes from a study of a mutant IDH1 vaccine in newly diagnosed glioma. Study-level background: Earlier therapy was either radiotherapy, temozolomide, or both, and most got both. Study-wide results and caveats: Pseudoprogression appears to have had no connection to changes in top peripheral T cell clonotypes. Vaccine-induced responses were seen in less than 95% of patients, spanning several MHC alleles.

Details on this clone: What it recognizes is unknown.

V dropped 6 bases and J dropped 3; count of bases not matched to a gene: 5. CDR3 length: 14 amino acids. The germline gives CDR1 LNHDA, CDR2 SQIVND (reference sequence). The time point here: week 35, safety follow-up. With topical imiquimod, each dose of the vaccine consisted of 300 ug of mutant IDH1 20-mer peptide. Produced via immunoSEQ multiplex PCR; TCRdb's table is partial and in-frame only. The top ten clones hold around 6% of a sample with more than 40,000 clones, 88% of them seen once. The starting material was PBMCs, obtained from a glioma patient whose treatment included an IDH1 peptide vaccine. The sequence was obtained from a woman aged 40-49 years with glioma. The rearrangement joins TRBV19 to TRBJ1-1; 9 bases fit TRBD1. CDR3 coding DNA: TGTGCCAGTAGCTCCACAGGGGGCGACACTGAAGCTTTCTTT. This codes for CASSSTGGDTEAFF.